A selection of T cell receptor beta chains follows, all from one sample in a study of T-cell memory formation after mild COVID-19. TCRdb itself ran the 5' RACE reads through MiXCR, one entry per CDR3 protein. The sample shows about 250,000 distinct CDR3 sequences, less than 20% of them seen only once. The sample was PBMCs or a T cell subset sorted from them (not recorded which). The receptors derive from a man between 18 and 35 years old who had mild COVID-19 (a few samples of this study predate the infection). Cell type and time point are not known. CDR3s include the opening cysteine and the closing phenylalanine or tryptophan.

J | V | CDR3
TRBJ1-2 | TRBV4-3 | CASSQDGLGPNYGYTF
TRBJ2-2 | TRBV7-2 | CASSLGFGNTGELFF
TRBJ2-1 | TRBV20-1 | CSARDSRGIDEQFF
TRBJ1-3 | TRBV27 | CASSLGRRSGNTIYF
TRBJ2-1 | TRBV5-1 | CASSFRGGSQANEQFF
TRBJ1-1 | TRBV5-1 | CASSLVNTVDTEAFF
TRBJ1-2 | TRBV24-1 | CATSADRGYTF
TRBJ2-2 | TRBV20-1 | CSALGTGELFF
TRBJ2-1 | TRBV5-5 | CATVKRVRGYNEQFF
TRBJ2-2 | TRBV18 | CASSALGGNTGELFF
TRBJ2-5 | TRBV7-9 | CASSLEGRETQYF
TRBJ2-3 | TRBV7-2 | CASSLALHTQYF
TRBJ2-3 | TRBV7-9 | CASSVTSGGLDTQYF
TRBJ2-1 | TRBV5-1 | CASSLEFREQFF
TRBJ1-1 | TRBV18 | CASSPQSPEAFF
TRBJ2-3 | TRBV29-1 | CSVTPQGKSTDTQYF
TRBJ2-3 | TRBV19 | CASSIPGGDTQYF
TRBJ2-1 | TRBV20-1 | CSAPILGAYNEQFF
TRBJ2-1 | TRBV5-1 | CASSYGQGDEQFF
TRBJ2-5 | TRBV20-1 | CSAPSLAGAQETQYF
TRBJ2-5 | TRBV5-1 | CASRTSWQETQYF
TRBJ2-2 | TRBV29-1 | CSTRQGSTGELFF
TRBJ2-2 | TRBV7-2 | CASVSGGPKTGELFF
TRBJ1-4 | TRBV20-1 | CSAPAGGGVDEKLFF
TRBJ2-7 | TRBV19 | CASSSDPGTGVYEQYF
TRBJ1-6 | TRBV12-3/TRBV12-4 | CASSPQAYSPLHF
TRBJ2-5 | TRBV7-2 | CASSYQGWETQYF
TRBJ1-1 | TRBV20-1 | CSARGQPGVGTEAFF
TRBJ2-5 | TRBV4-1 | CASSQDGSGETQYF
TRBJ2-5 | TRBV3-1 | CASSQAWADPETQYF
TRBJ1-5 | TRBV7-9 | CASSLEGAPQHF
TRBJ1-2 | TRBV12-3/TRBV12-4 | CASSLFPTGYTF
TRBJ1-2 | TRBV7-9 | CASSFRTANYGYTF
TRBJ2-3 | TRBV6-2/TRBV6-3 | CASNRDFTDTQYF
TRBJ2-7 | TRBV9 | CASSVDGVVREQYF
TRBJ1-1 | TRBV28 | CASSRHTGGVSGAFF
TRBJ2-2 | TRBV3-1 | CASSPHSGRTGELFF
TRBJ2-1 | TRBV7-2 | CASSLANPAGGPNEQFF
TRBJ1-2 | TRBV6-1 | CASKRGANYGYTF
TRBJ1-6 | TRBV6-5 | CASSYAGRGLNSPLHF
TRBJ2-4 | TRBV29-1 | CSVEGGNRNIQYF
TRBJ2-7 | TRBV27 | CAAAPRGAYEQYF
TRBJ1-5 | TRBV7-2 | CASSLGRGNQPQHF
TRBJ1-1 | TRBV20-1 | CSASFYVRGTEAFF
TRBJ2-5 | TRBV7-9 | CASRWGKETQYF
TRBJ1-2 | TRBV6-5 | CASSPQGRDYGYTF
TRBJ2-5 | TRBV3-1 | CASSQRETTPIDF
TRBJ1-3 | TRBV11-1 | CASSNRDSSGNTIYF
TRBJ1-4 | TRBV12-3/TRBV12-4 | CASSTSGTGFLGREKLFF
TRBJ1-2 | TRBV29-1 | CSAIGPFLYGYTF
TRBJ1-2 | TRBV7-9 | CASSFYRGSNYGYTF
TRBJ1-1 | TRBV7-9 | CASSLGGRRLQNTEAFF
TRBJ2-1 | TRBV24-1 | CATSDPDGLGNEQFF
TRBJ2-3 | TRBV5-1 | CASSLEGRPIPDTQYF
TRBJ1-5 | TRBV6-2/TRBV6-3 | CASSYAEGLQHF
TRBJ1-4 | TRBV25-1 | CASGLGTDDEKLFF
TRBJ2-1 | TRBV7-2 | CASSLQRSSYNEQFF
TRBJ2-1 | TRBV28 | CASSLASGSEQFF
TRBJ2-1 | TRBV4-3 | CASSQGLAGGRFYNEQFF